This is a list of T cell receptor beta chains from one sample in a study of T cell responses to AZD1222 COVID-19 vaccine. The data were produced by immunoSEQ multiplex PCR, yet TCRdb's version contains in-frame clones alone and is incomplete. The table records fewer than 150,000 clones, approximately 93% of them present only once. The sample consisted of peripheral blood, taken on day 0 of AZD1222 vaccination. These receptor sequences come from an adult in good health. Each CDR3 is given with its conserved first and last residue. The D gene is left open where the match is weak. Clone size is stated in some rows and not others, as once, few, many or a class when expanded.

>TRBJ1-6|once|NA|TRBV4-3
TGCGCCAGCGCCAATAGAAGGCGGACGGACCGATATAATTCACCCCTCCACTTT
CASANRRRTDRYNSPLHF
>TRBJ1-6|NA|NA|TRBV28
TGTGCCAGCAGTTTATTTAGGGAAGAGGGTTCACCCCTCCACTTT
CASSLFREEGSPLHF
>TRBJ1-1|NA|NA|TRBV30
TGTGCCTGGATTCGCCAGGGGCCCGAAGCTTTCTTT
CAWIRQGPEAFF
>TRBJ1-2|NA|NA|TRBV19
TGTGCCAGTAGTATGAATCTAAGGGGCGGATATGGCTACACCTTC
CASSMNLRGGYGYTF
>TRBJ2-3|NA|NA|TRBV6-5
TGTGCCAGTCGCCGACAGGAAAGCACAGATACGCAGTATTTT
CASRRQESTDTQYF
>TRBJ1-5|NA|NA|TRBV6-2/TRBV6-3
TGTGCCAGCAGTTACTCAGGGGGCAATCAGCCCCAGCATTTT
CASSYSGGNQPQHF
>TRBJ1-1|once|NA|TRBV5-1
TGCGCCAGCAGCTTTTCCGGTGTGGACACTGAAGCTTTCTTT
CASSFSGVDTEAFF
>TRBJ1-1|NA|TRBD1|TRBV3-1/TRBV3-2
TGTGCCAGCAGCCAAGAGACAGGGGGCCGTTGGGCTTTCTTT
CASSQETGGRWAFF
>TRBJ1-6|NA|NA|TRBV12-3/TRBV12-4
TGTGCCAGCAGTTTAGACCTTACCTCACCCCTCCACTTT
CASSLDLTSPLHF
>TRBJ2-7|NA|NA|TRBV6-4
TGTGCCAGCAGTAAGACTAGAAGAAGGGGATACGAGCAGTACTTC
CASSKTRRRGYEQYF
>TRBJ2-3|NA|NA|TRBV11-2
TGTGCCAGCAGCTTTTATTCCCCGGTATCCGGAGATACGCAGTATTTT
CASSFYSPVSGDTQYF
>TRBJ1-2|NA|NA|TRBV6-6
TGTGCCAGCAATGGGGTATCTGGCTACACCTTC
CASNGVSGYTF
>TRBJ2-1|NA|TRBD2|TRBV20-1
TGCAGTGCTAGTCGACGGGAGGCCAGCTCCTACAATGAGCAGTTCTTC
CSASRREASSYNEQFF
>TRBJ2-2|NA|NA|TRBV10-3
TGTGCCATCTGGGGGGGCAGGGACGGCCTGAACACCGGGGAGCTGTTTTTT
CAIWGGRDGLNTGELFF
>TRBJ1-1|NA|TRBD1|TRBV19
TGTGCCACCAAGACAGGGATAGACACTGAAGCTTTCTTT
CATKTGIDTEAFF
>TRBJ2-1|NA|NA|TRBV3-1/TRBV3-2
TGTGCCAGCAGCCTTCGGTCCTACAATGAGCAGTTCTTC
CASSLRSYNEQFF
>TRBJ1-1|NA|NA|TRBV25-1
TGTGCCAGCAGTGAACCTGGGGCTGAAGCTTTCTTT
CASSEPGAEAFF
>TRBJ1-1|NA|NA|TRBV2
TGTGCCAGCAGTGAATTTTTGGGGGGGTATTCTGAAGCTTTCTTT
CASSEFLGGYSEAFF
>TRBJ1-1|NA|TRBD1|TRBV28
TGTGCCAGCAGTTTAGCCGGGACAGGGGGTACTGAAGCTTTCTTT
CASSLAGTGGTEAFF
>TRBJ1-3|NA|NA|TRBV28
TGTGCCAGCAGTTTGTCCGGAAACACCATATATTTT
CASSLSGNTIYF
>TRBJ2-7|once|NA|TRBV14
TGTGCCAGCAGCCAAGGGCACCAACCGAACGAGCAGTACTTC
CASSQGHQPNEQYF
>TRBJ2-7|NA|TRBD2|TRBV6-5
TGTGCCAGCAATCCGGGACTAAGACACGAGCAGTACTTC
CASNPGLRHEQYF
>TRBJ1-1|once|TRBD1|TRBV6-5
TGTGCCAGCGAACAGGGGTACACTGAAGCTTTCTTT
CASEQGYTEAFF
>TRBJ2-2|NA|NA|TRBV27
TGTGCCAGCAGTGGAGGGACCGGACAGACGAACACCGGGGAGCTGTTTTTT
CASSGGTGQTNTGELFF
>TRBJ1-2|NA|TRBD1|TRBV3-1/TRBV3-2
TGTGCCAGCAGCCACGGGACAGGGAACGGCTACACCTTC
CASSHGTGNGYTF
>TRBJ1-5|NA|TRBD1|TRBV12-3/TRBV12-4
TGTGCCAGCAGTACAGGGGATTCCCAGCCCCAGCATTTT
CASSTGDSQPQHF
>TRBJ1-3|NA|NA|TRBV2
TGTGCCAGCAGGCTTTCTTGGCGCTCTGGAAACACCATATATTTT
CASRLSWRSGNTIYF
>TRBJ2-7|NA|NA|TRBV11-1
TGTGCCAGCACCCCCGGGCCTTCCGTATCCTACGAGCAGTACTTC
CASTPGPSVSYEQYF
>TRBJ2-4|NA|NA|TRBV7-2
TGTGCCAGCAGCCCCCAGTTCGGGAGCCGGAACATTCAGTACTTC
CASSPQFGSRNIQYF
>TRBJ1-1|NA|NA|TRBV18
TGTGCCAGCTCAGGGGGAGAGAACACTGAAGCTTTCTTT
CASSGGENTEAFF
>TRBJ1-1|NA|NA|TRBV15
TGTGCCACCAGCAGAGCGGACACCTTGAACACTGAAGCTTTCTTT
CATSRADTLNTEAFF
>TRBJ1-2|NA|TRBD1|TRBV28
TGTGCCAGCTGGACAGGGGGAAACTATGGCTACACCTTC
CASWTGGNYGYTF
>TRBJ1-5|NA|NA|TRBV7-9
TGTGCCAGCAGCCCCGGAGAGGGTAATCAGCCCCAGCATTTT
CASSPGEGNQPQHF
>TRBJ2-7|NA|NA|TRBV7-8
TGTGCCAGCAGCTTAGCGGCCCCCTCCCGAGCGGAGCGCCTCTACGAGCAGTACTTC
CASSLAAPSRAERLYEQYF
>TRBJ2-1|NA|TRBD2|TRBV4-1
TGCGCCAGCAGCCATGACGGGACTAGCGGGAGAGGTAATGAGCAGTTCTTC
CASSHDGTSGRGNEQFF
>TRBJ1-2|NA|NA|TRBV5-1
TGCGCCAGCAGCTTGGCCGCAGTTAGGCAGGGGAACTATGGCTACACCTTC
CASSLAAVRQGNYGYTF
>TRBJ1-5|NA|NA|TRBV7-9
TGTGCCAGCAGCTTATTTATGGGGCCGGGCAATCAGCCCCAGCATTTT
CASSLFMGPGNQPQHF
>TRBJ1-2|few|NA|TRBV12-3/TRBV12-4
TGTGCCAGCAGTTCGGACACCTACTATGGCTACACCTTC
CASSSDTYYGYTF
>TRBJ2-7|NA|NA|TRBV5-6
TGTGCCAGCAGCTTGATACAGCCCGTCGGCGAGCAGTACTTC
CASSLIQPVGEQYF
>TRBJ1-1|once|NA|TRBV5-8
TGTGCCAGCAATCATCCGGAACAGTTCGACACTGAAGCTTTCTTT
CASNHPEQFDTEAFF
>TRBJ2-6|NA|NA|TRBV28
TGTGCCAGCAGTTTGGCGGCAGGCACCCTCTCTGGGGCCAACGTCCTGACTTTC
CASSLAAGTLSGANVLTF
>TRBJ1-1|NA|NA|TRBV7-9
TGTGCCAGCATCATAGGGGGGGGCACTGAAGCTTTCTTT
CASIIGGGTEAFF
>TRBJ2-7|NA|TRBD1|TRBV19
TGTGCCAGTAGTCAGGGGGCGCAAGGTTACGAGCAGTACTTC
CASSQGAQGYEQYF
>TRBJ2-6|NA|NA|TRBV19
TGTGCCAGTAGTTACAGCGCTGGGGCCAACGTCCTGACTTTC
CASSYSAGANVLTF
>TRBJ1-3|NA|NA|TRBV6-1
TGTGCCAGCAGTGAAGCTCGAAACAGGGCGTATTTT
CASSEARNRAYF
>TRBJ2-1|NA|TRBD1|TRBV5-1
TGCGCCAGCAGCCTACAGGGGGCCGGGGGCTCCTACAATGAGCAGTTCTTC
CASSLQGAGGSYNEQFF
>TRBJ2-5|few|TRBD1|TRBV19
TGTGCCAGTCGACAGGGGGAGAGGGAGACCCAGTACTTC
CASRQGERETQYF
>TRBJ1-6|NA|NA|TRBV6-5
TGTGCCAGCAGTTCCAGGACAAATTCACCCCTCCACTTT
CASSSRTNSPLHF
>TRBJ1-5|NA|NA|TRBV27
TGTGCCAGCAGTTTACTCCGAAATCAGCCCCAGCATTTT
CASSLLRNQPQHF